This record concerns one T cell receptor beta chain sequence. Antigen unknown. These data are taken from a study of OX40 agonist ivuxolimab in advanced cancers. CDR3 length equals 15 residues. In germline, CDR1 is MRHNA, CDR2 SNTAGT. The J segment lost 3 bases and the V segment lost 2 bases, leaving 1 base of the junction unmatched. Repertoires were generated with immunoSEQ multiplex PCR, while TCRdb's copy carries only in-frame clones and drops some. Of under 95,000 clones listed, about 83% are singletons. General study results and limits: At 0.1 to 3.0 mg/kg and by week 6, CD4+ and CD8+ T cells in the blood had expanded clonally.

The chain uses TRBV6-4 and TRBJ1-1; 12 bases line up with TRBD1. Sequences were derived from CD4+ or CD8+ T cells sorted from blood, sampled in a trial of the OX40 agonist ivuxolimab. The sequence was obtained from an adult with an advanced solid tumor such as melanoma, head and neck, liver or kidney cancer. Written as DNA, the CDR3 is TGTGCCAGCAGTGACCGGGACAGGGGGCACACTGAAGCTTTCTTT. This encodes CASSDRDRGHTEAFF.